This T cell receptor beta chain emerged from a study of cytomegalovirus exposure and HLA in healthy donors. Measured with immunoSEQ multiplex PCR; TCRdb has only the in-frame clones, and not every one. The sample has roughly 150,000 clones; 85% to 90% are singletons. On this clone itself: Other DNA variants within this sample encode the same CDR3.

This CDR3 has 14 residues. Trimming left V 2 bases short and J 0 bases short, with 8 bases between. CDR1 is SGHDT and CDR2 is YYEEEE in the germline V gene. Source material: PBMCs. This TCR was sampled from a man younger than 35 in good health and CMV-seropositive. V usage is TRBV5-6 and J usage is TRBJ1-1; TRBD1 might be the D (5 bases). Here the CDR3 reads CASSFRGLNTEAFF. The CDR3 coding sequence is TGTGCCAGCAGCTTTCGGGGGTTGAACACTGAAGCTTTCTTT.